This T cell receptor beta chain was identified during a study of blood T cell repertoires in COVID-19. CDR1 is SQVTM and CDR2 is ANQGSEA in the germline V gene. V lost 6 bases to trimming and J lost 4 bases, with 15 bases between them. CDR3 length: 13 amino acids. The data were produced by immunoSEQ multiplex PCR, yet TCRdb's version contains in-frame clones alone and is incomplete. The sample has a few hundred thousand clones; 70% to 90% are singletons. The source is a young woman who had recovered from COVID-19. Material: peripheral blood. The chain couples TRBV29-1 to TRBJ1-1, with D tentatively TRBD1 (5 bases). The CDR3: CSVDWQGGTEAFF. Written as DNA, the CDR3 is TGCAGCGTCGATTGGCAGGGCGGCACTGAAGCTTTCTTT.